A single TCR beta chain is shown here with its context. Its target antigen remains unknown. No much larger clone exists at a distance of one base, and base qualities are not known. The data are from a study of shared clonotypes between healthy human individuals (dated by TCRdb to about 2020). With respect to the entire study: Three men and two women, aged 18 to 49 years, made up the cohort. The study deeply sequenced blood TCR repertoires of 5 or 6 healthy adults to estimate repertoire size and the extent of clonotype sharing between individuals. Leukapheresis yielded between about 0.8 and 8.9 billion PBMCs per donor. To increase sequencing depth and limit assay-specific biases, different laboratories used diverse techniques to prepare libraries and sequence TCR repertoires. For each donor, CD4 naive and CD4 memory were each given three plates, CD8 naive was given two plates, and CD8 memory was given one plate.

TCR CDR3 regions were amplified from genomic DNA by multiplex PCR using the deep immunoSEQ assay. Genomic DNA extracted from each cell subset was distributed evenly over all wells of several immunoSEQ 96-well plates, and each plate served as one replicate. For sorted subsets, around 0.2 ug genomic DNA, equal to tens of thousands of T cell genomes, was loaded into each replicate PCR. Purified libraries were quantified with a Qubit 3.0 fluorometer, sized on a Bioanalyzer 2100, and re-quantified with the KAPA Library Quantification kit. Every immunoSEQ 96-well plate was sequenced on a dedicated single-read 150-cycle Illumina NextSeq 550 flow cell. For the original study's pipeline: The immunoSEQ output contained only junctional sequences without quality scores, so filtering could not match that applied to full-length reads. Sequences were annotated with PyIR, a Python wrapper for IgBLAST v1.9, using IMGT germline references to assign V/J genes and CDR3. Reads were filtered out if the reads had weak V/J assignments (E-value above 1e-6), no CDR3, stop codons, out-of-frame junctions, or ambiguous translated residues. V3J clonotypes were defined as sequences sharing an identical inferred V gene, J gene, and CDR3 amino acid sequence. The percentage overlap between two repertoires was calculated by dividing the number of shared unique clonotypes by the size of the smaller repertoire. Three approaches were used to assess repertoire richness: RTK rarefaction, the Chao1 estimator, and Recon v2.1 estimates of unobserved clonotypes. For all TCRbeta clonotypes obtained by the gDNA method from four donors, generation probabilities were computed with OLGA. This immuneACCESS table, as held by TCRdb, lists in-frame sequences with V and J called but not all clones. Of the missing ones, under half trace to an unresolved V gene in checked studies; the others have no known cause. The V and J calls and clone size are taken from that table; D and trimming were inferred from the DNA. The sample profile shows about 2.1 million clones; 85% to 95% of them were found once. The ten biggest clones cover around 1.7% of the sample.

For the CD8 naive samples, CD45RO-negative cells were positively selected for CCR7, yielding a CD45RA+CCR7+ population from which TemRA cells were excluded. Donors were healthy HIV-negative adults with no recently reported acute infections or vaccinations. Every donor was a Caucasian adult living in Nashville, Tennessee, USA. Blood was obtained by leukapheresis, after which PBMCs were separated by Ficoll-Histopaque density gradient centrifugation and cryopreserved in liquid nitrogen vapor phase. Analytical flow cytometry was used to check the purity and quantity of every magnetically sorted T cell population. Each sorted fraction had its genomic DNA isolated and then quantified by UV absorbance on a Nanodrop 2000c. The study at large found these results: The genetic and exposure-history diversity represented was limited by the small number of donors. Sharing across a handful of donors was observed for about 5% of naive CD4, less than 4% of naive CD8, 2.3% of memory CD4, and around 0.4% of memory CD8 clonotypes. Naive subsets generally had larger estimated clonotype richness than memory subsets did. Clonotypes shared by all four sorted-subset donors showed higher generation probabilities than non-shared clonotypes. Rarefaction of sorted-subset datasets indicated incomplete sequencing despite the large sequencing depth. Pairwise subsampling indicated that sequencing depth was expected to affect the degree of clonotype sharing among donors. Sampling was restricted to blood, and TCR repertoires in tissues likely differ from the TCR repertoires found in blood.

The sequencing input was naive CD8+ T cells from PBMCs. The cell subset or site label here, explained by the study, means: CD45RA+CCR7+. The sequence came from a young man in good health. Some clones in this sample may be carry-over from other donors' samples.

The DNA sequence follows: TGTGCCAGCAGTTACTCGGACTGGGGAGAGACCCAGTACTTC. Translated, it gives CASSYSDWGETQYF. The sequence joins TRBV6-6 to TRBJ2-5; the D segment could be TRBD2, given 5 matching bases. V and J are truncated by 0 bases and 4 bases respectively, leaving an intervening sequence of 9 bases. Taken from cysteine to phenylalanine, the CDR3 has 14 residues. The only DNA kept is the CDR3, 42 bases in frame from the first base. As encoded in the germline V gene (reference sequence), CDR1 is MNHNY while CDR2 is SVGAGI.